This TCR beta chain came from a study of T cell responses to AZD1222 COVID-19 vaccine. Both about-4-week and about-12-week second-dose recipients were combined. Only in-frame clones appear in the TCRdb table, and some are missing; sequencing was by immunoSEQ multiplex PCR. The sample has about 48,000 clones, 89% seen once. Study outcomes and limitations: CD4 TCRs covered the whole spike, strongest at regions 160-218 and 743-854. Spike-specific TCR breadth and depth both grew after two AZD1222 doses.

The V end was cut by 4 bases, the J end by 0 bases, with 10 bases between. In germline, CDR1 is SGHRS, CDR2 YFSETQ. This CDR3 is built from 15 residues. Regarding this clone: Its antigen is not known.

This chain uses TRBV5-1 with TRBJ2-2; the D gene is possibly TRBD1 (6 bases). Sequencing used peripheral blood, obtained 28 days after the second AZD1222 dose. The receptor comes from an adult who received the AZD1222 COVID-19 vaccine. The CDR3 DNA is TGCGCCAGCAGCCCGGACAGCGCGAACACCGGGGAGCTGTTTTTT. It translates to CASSPDSANTGELFF.